These T cell receptor beta chains were read from a single sample in a study of blood T cell repertoires in COVID-19. TCRdb's table, derived via immunoSEQ multiplex PCR, lists solely in-frame clones and lacks some. The sample consists of about 230,000 clones, under 90% of them appearing once. What was sequenced was PBMCs or T cells enriched from blood (not recorded which). The receptors here all came from a woman in her 30s with acute COVID-19. Each CDR3 is given without its conserved first and last residue.

v_call: TRBV25-1
cdr3_aa: ASKQDREETQY

v_call: TRBV18
cdr3_aa: ASSDTANTEAF

v_call: TRBV5-1
cdr3_aa: ASSLGDRNYGYT

v_call: TRBV7-2
cdr3_aa: ASSLAGGGAYEQY

v_call: TRBV2
cdr3_aa: ASILLQGALGEKLF

v_call: TRBV18
cdr3_aa: ASSTSTDSPLH

v_call: TRBV15
cdr3_aa: ATSRVSAVEAF

v_call: TRBV6-2/TRBV6-3
cdr3_aa: ASSYFLKQGYEQY

v_call: TRBV5-8
cdr3_aa: ASSLDTGPGELF

v_call: TRBV14
cdr3_aa: ASSLLGHPEGTIY

v_call: TRBV7-9
cdr3_aa: ASSPQGGNTGELF

v_call: TRBV7-9
cdr3_aa: ASSLGTGGDYGYT

v_call: TRBV27
cdr3_aa: ASSFRTGANFQETQY

v_call: TRBV6-5
cdr3_aa: ASGYTQGAYEQY

v_call: TRBV19
cdr3_aa: ASTSGTGKNYGYT

v_call: TRBV3-1/TRBV3-2
cdr3_aa: ASSLGQGAEAF

v_call: TRBV5-3
cdr3_aa: ARSLGGSNQPQH

v_call: TRBV9
cdr3_aa: ASSGPLLAGGRLGNEQF

v_call: TRBV7-3
cdr3_aa: ASSPGTGVYEQY

v_call: TRBV14
cdr3_aa: ASSPLLLAGSYNEQF

v_call: TRBV19
cdr3_aa: ASSIRQANTEAF

v_call: TRBV5-1
cdr3_aa: ASSDKGHTGELF

v_call: TRBV10-1
cdr3_aa: ASSSTSLGETQY

v_call: TRBV7-2
cdr3_aa: ASSTSLGQTNTGELF

v_call: TRBV28
cdr3_aa: ASSLHGGGTYNEQF

v_call: TRBV7-2
cdr3_aa: ASSSLLLAGGPRTDTQY